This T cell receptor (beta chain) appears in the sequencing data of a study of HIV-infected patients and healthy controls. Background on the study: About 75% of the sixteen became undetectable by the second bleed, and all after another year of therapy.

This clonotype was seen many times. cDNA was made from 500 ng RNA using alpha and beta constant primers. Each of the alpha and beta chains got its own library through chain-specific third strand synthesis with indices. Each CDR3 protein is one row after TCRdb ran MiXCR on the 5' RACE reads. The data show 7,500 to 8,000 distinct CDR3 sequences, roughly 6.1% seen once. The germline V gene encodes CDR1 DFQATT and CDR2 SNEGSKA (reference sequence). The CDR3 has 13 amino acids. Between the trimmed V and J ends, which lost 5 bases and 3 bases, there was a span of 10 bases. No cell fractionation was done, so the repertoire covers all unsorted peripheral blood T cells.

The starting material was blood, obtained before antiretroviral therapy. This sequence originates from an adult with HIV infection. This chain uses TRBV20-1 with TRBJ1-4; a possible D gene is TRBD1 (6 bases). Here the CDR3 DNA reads TGCAGTGCTCTAGGGGGGCCTAATGAAAAACTGTTTTTT. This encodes CSALGGPNEKLFF.